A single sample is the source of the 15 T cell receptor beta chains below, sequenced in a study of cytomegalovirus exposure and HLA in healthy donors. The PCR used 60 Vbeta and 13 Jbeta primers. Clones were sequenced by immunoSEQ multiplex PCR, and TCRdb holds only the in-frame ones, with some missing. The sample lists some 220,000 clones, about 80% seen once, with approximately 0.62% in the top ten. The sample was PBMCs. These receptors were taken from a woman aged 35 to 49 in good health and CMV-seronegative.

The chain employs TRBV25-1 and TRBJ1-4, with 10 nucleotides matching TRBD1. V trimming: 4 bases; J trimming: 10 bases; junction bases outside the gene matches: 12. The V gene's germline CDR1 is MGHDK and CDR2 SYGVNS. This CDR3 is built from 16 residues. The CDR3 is CASSVGDRGPFGKLFF. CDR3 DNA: TGTGCCAGCAGTGTCGGGGACAGGGGACCCTTTGGAAAACTGTTTTTT.

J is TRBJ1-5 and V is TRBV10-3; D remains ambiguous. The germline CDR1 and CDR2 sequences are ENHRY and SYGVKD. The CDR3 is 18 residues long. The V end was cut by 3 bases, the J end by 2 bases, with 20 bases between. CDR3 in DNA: TGTGCCATCAGTGACGGCAGGATTCCGGGATTGGGCAATCAGCCCCAGCATTTT. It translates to CAISDGRIPGLGNQPQHF.

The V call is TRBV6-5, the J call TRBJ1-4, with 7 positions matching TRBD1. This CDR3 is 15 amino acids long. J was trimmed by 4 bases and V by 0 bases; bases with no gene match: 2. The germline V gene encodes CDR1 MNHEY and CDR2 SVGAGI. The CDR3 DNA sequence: TGTGCCAGCAGTTACTCCCGGGACAGTAATGAAAAACTGTTTTTT. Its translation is CASSYSRDSNEKLFF.

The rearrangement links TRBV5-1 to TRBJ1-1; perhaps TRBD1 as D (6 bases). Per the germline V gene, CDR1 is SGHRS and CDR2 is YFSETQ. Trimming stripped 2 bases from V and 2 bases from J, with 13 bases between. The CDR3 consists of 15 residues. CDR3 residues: CASSLDPTGNTEAFF. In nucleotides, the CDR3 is TGCGCCAGCAGCTTAGACCCGACAGGAAACACTGAAGCTTTCTTT.

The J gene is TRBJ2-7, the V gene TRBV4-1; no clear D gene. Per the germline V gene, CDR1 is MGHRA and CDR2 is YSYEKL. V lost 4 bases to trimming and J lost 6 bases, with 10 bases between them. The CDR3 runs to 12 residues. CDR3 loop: CASSRPGGEQYF. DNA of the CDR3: TGCGCCAGCAGCCGTCCGGGTGGCGAGCAGTACTTC.

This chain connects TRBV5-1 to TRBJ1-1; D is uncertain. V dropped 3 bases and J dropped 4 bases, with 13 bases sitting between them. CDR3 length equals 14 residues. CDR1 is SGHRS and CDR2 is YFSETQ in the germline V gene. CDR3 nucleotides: TGCGCCAGCAGCTCCGGGCCCGGAGGCACTGAAGCTTTCTTT. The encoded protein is CASSSGPGGTEAFF.

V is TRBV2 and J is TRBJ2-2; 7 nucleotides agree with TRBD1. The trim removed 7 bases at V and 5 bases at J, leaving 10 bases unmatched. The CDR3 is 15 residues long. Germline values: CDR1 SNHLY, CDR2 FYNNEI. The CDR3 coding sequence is TGTGCCAGCATGGAGACAGGGCCTTATACCGGGGAGCTGTTTTTT. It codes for CASMETGPYTGELFF. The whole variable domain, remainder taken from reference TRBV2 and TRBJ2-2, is EPEVTQTPSHQVTQMGQEVILRCVPISNHLYFYWYRQILGQKVEFLVSFYNNEISEKSEIFDDQFSVERPDGSNFTLKIRSTKLEDSAMYFCASMETGPYTGELFFGEGSRLTVL.

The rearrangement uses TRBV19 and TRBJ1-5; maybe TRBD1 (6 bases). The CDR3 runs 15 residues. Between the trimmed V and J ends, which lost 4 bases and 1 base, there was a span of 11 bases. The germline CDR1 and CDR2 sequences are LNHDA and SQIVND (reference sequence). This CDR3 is CASSTQGLSNQPQHF. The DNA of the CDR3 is TGTGCCAGTAGTACTCAGGGGTTAAGCAATCAGCCCCAGCATTTT.

As DNA, the CDR3 is TGTGCCAGCAGCTTGGGACAGGGAGGGCAGCCCCAGCATTTT. The encoded protein is CASSLGQGGQPQHF. This chain connects TRBV9 to TRBJ1-5; TRBD1 matches 9 bases. Germline CDR1 and CDR2: SGDLS and YYNGEE. Trimming at V came to 4 bases and at J to 7 bases, leaving 6 bases not matched to a gene. This CDR3 is 14 amino acids long.

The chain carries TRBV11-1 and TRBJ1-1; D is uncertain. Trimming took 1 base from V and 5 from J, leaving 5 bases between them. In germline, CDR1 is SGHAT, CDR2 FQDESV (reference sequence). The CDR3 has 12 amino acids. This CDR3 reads CASSLGETEAFF. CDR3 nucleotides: TGTGCCAGCAGCTTAGGTGAGACTGAAGCTTTCTTT.

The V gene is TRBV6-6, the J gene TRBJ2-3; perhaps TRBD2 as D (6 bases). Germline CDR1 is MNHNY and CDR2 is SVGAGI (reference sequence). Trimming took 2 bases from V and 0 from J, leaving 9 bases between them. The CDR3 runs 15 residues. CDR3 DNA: TGTGCCAGCAGTTACCGGCGGGACAGCACAGATACGCAGTATTTT. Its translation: CASSYRRDSTDTQYF.

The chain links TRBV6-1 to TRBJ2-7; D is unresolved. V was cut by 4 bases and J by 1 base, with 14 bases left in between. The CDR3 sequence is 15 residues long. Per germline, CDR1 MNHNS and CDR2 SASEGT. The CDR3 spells CASSGAQGFSYEQYF. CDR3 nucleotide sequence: TGTGCCAGCAGTGGGGCTCAAGGTTTTTCCTACGAGCAGTACTTC.

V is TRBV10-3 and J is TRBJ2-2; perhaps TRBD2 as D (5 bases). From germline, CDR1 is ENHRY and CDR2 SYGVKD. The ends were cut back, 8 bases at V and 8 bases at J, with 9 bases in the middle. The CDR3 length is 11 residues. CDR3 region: CAIDGGGELFF. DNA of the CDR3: TGTGCCATCGATGGAGGAGGGGAGCTGTTTTTT.

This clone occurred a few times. The CDR3: CASSMTAGRSSSYEQYF. The CDR3 coding sequence is TGTGCCAGTAGTATGACCGCAGGGAGGAGCTCCTCCTACGAGCAGTACTTC. V gene TRBV19 combines with J gene TRBJ2-7; a weak D match, TRBD2 (6 bases). Per the germline V gene, CDR1 is LNHDA and CDR2 is SQIVND (reference sequence). There are 17 residues in the CDR3. Trimming pared 3 bases from V and 0 bases from J, leaving 18 bases between.

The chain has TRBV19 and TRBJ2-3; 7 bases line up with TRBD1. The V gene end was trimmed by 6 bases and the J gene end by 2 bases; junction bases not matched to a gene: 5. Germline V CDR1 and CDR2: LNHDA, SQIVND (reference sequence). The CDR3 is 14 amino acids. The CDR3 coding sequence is TGTGCCAGTAGCTCAGGGGGAGTCACAGATACGCAGTATTTT. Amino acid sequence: CASSSGGVTDTQYF.